The rows below give T cell receptor beta chains drawn from one sample of a study of T cells in Graves' hyperthyroidism and ophthalmopathy. MiXCR, run by TCRdb on the multiplex PCR reads, gives a single entry per CDR3 protein. The sample lists hundreds of thousands of distinct CDR3 sequences, 17% occurring once. The sequenced sample was blood. Receptors originate from a young woman with Graves' ophthalmopathy. The CDR3 runs from the conserved cysteine through the conserved F or W. The D gene is left open where the match is weak.

TRBJ2-1	TRBV5-1	NA	16	CASRSRPGGSYNEQFF
TRBJ1-2	TRBV29-1	NA	13	CSVAGAVGYGYTF
TRBJ1-5	TRBV18	TRBD1	15	CARQDTGGRCQPQHF
TRBJ1-1	TRBV20-1	NA	14	CSAPREDLNTEAFF
TRBJ1-1	TRBV11-2	TRBD1	16	CASSPYGGTGDTEAFF
TRBJ1-1	TRBV5-8	NA	14	CASSSSVMNTEAFF
TRBJ1-6	TRBV6-1	NA	14	CASSWGEENSPLHF
TRBJ2-1	TRBV11-3	NA	16	CASSLSTGAAYNEQFF
TRBJ2-5	TRBV29-1	NA	12	CSVESGMETQYF
TRBJ2-2	TRBV10-3	NA	12	CAITGFHGELFF
TRBJ1-4	TRBV4-1	NA	15	CASSQGSEGWEKLFF
TRBJ1-2	TRBV7-2	TRBD1	15	CASSLGAGGRYGYTF
TRBJ2-7	TRBV27	TRBD1	15	CASSIDRASSYEQYF
TRBJ1-4	TRBV4-3	NA	16	CASSQETFATNEKLFF
TRBJ1-2	TRBV7-8	NA	14	CASSLDRWSYGYTF
TRBJ2-7	TRBV5-1	TRBD1	16	CASSLAGTGSFDEQYF
TRBJ2-7	TRBV29-1	TRBD1	13	CSVTGTGGHEQYF
TRBJ2-1	TRBV12-3/TRBV12-4	NA	14	CASSLQSTPYEQFF
TRBJ1-2	TRBV29-1	NA	13	CSVSRGFDYGYTF
TRBJ2-2	TRBV6-2/TRBV6-3	TRBD1	16	CASSYGTVSNTGELFF
TRBJ2-4	TRBV12-3/TRBV12-4	TRBD2	18	CASSFYTSGGLAKNIQYF
TRBJ2-3	TRBV28	TRBD1	15	CASSPGQTSTDTQYF
TRBJ2-5	TRBV20-1	TRBD2	15	CSARGLAGGRETQYF
TRBJ2-1	TRBV20-1	NA	14	CSARGLAPYNEQFF
TRBJ2-2	TRBV5-1	NA	15	CASSLSWFTAGELFF
TRBJ2-1	TRBV28	TRBD2	18	CASSPREREDSRGNEQFF
TRBJ2-1	TRBV11-2	NA	17	CASSSAPRGPNYNEQFF
TRBJ2-3	TRBV4-2	TRBD2	17	CASREVDSGRAADTQYF
NA	TRBV9	TRBD2	16	CASSAPSGSSYNEQYF
TRBJ1-5	TRBV4-1	NA	17	CASSQDSAGQGNQPQHF
TRBJ1-1	TRBV12-3/TRBV12-4	NA	14	CASSPRLGGTEAFF
TRBJ2-1	TRBV5-1	NA	17	CASSLGTTSLGYNEQFF
TRBJ2-2	TRBV7-2	NA	14	CASSLAHTPGELFF
TRBJ1-2	TRBV2	NA	15	CASNRLFGQNYGYTF
TRBJ1-3	TRBV6-5	NA	16	CASSYSGGSSGNTIYF
TRBJ2-3	TRBV20-1	NA	14	CSARVLASTDTQYF
TRBJ2-3	TRBV20-1	NA	13	CSVVRGSTDTQYF
TRBJ1-1	TRBV20-1	NA	12	CSAKRMNTEAFF
TRBJ1-6	TRBV5-1	TRBD1	14	CASSLGTDGSPLHF
TRBJ2-3	TRBV6-1	NA	14	CASLGGQSTDTQYF